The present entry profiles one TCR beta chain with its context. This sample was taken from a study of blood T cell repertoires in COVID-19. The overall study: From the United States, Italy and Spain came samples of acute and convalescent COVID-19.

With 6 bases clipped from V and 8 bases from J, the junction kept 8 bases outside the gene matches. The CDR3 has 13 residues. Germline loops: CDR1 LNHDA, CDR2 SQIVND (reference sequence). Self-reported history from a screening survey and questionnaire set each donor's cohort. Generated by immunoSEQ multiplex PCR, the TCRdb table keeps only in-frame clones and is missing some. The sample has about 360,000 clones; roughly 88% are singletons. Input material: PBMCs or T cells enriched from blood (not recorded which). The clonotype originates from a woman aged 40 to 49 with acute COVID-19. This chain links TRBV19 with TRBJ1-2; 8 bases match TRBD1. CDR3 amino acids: CASSQGQAQGYTF. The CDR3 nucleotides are TGTGCCAGTAGCCAGGGACAGGCTCAAGGCTACACCTTC.